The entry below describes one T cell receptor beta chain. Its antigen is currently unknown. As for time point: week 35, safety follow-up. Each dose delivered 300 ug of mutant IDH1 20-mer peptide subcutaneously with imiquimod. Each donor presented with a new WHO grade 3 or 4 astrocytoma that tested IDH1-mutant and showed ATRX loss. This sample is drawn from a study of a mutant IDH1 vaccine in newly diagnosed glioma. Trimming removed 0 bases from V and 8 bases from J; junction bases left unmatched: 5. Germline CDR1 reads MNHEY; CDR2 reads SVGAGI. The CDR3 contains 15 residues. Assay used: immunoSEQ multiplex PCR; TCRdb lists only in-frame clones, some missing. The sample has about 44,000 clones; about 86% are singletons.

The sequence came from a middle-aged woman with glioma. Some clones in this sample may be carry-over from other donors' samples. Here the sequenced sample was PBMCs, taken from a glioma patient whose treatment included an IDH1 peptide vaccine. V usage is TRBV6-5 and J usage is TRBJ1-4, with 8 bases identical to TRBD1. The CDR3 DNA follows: TGTGCCAGCAGTTACTCACCTCAGGGGGCGGAAAAACTGTTTTTT. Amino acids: CASSYSPQGAEKLFF.